A single TCR beta chain is shown here with its context. Methods used by the authors: Estimated nucleated cell counts came from reference gene primer amplification. The assay was immunoSEQ multiplex PCR, and TCRdb's table has in-frame clones only and misses some. For V, J and clone size, that table is used; D and trimming come from the DNA. The sample contains a few hundred thousand clones, 65% to 90% of which appear only once. The cohort comprised adults aged roughly 18 to 95 years residing in approximately 25 US areas. The data stem from a study of blood T cell repertoires in COVID-19. Study overall: From T cells, B-cell-depleted T cells, or PBMCs came the material, which was cDNA or gDNA.

With V trimmed by 5 bases and J by 4 bases, 12 bases remained unmatched. The length of the CDR3 is 17 residues. CDR1 and CDR2 (germline): MDHEN, SYDVKM. Sequenced: PBMCs or T cells enriched from blood (not recorded which). This chain links TRBV28 with TRBJ1-1; 11 bases map to TRBD1. The sequence was collected from a young woman who had recovered from COVID-19. CDR3 nucleotides: TGTGCCAGCAGTCCCCGGACAGGGGGCAGATTTGGCACTGAAGCTTTCTTT. Translation gives CASSPRTGGRFGTEAFF.